Listed below are T cell receptor beta chains from one sample, sequenced in a study of cytomegalovirus exposure and HLA in healthy donors. The protocol was immunoSEQ multiplex PCR, while the TCRdb copy is restricted to in-frame clones and leaves out a portion. The table lists over 85,000 clones, around 73% of them singletons. Sequencing was carried out using PBMCs. The receptors here all came from a female donor in good health and CMV-seronegative. Each CDR3 is given with its conserved first and last residue.

cdr3_length: 15
v_call: TRBV6-5
cdr3_aa: CASSYWGQGRTEAFF

cdr3_length: 13
v_call: TRBV29-1
cdr3_aa: CSVSSGTGYEQYF

cdr3_length: 17
v_call: TRBV4-3
cdr3_aa: CASSQGLGTGGPDTQYF

cdr3_length: 14
v_call: TRBV5-5
cdr3_aa: CASSLGTPPWGYTF

cdr3_length: 17
v_call: TRBV7-9
cdr3_aa: CASSLSGTLSPNQPQHF

cdr3_length: 14
v_call: TRBV2
cdr3_aa: CASSLAGATDTQYF

cdr3_length: 15
v_call: TRBV30
cdr3_aa: CAWRRRSQNIYEQYF

cdr3_length: 18
v_call: TRBV4-1
cdr3_aa: CASSQGGVWTSGANVLTF

cdr3_length: 13
v_call: TRBV5-1
cdr3_aa: CASSGTGGSGYTF

cdr3_length: 14
v_call: TRBV5-1
cdr3_aa: CASSLDAGFYEQYF